One and the same sample provided the 24 T cell receptor beta chains below, sequenced in a study of cytomegalovirus exposure and HLA in healthy donors. Primers included in the PCR were 60 Vbeta and 13 Jbeta primers. The assay was immunoSEQ multiplex PCR, and TCRdb's table has in-frame clones only and misses some. The sample gives about 68,000 clones, roughly 77% of which show up once; 6.5% to 8% is in the top ten. Source material: PBMCs. These receptors all come from a human donor in good health.

The chain carries TRBV27 and TRBJ1-1; 10 positions match TRBD1. CDR3 size: 15 residues. Germline lookup yields CDR1 MNHEY and CDR2 SMNVEV (reference sequence). V gave up 4 bases and J gave up 3 bases; unmatched junction bases: 5. CDR3 DNA: TGTGCCAGCAGTTCCCGGACAGGGGGACACACTGAAGCTTTCTTT. This translates into CASSSRTGGHTEAFF.

The CDR3 sequence: CASSDSQGALEGEQYF. CDR3 DNA sequence: TGTGCCAGCAGCGACTCACAGGGGGCGCTTGAAGGCGAGCAGTACTTC. This chain links TRBV5-4 with TRBJ2-7; 9 bases fit TRBD1. The CDR3 is 16 residues long. Germline V gene sequence: CDR1 SGHNT, CDR2 YYREEE (reference sequence). V lost 4 bases, J lost 6 bases, and 14 bases stayed unmatched.

The chain couples TRBV11-1 to TRBJ2-7, with 8 nucleotides matching TRBD1. Germline V gene data show CDR1 as SGHAT and CDR2 as FQDESV (reference sequence). The V segment lost 5 bases and the J segment 0 bases; nucleotides outside the gene matches: 12. The CDR3 is 17 residues long. Written as DNA, the CDR3 is TGTGCCAGCAGCGAACCAGGGGGCGGCTTGAGCTCCTACGAGCAGTACTTC. The encoded protein is CASSEPGGGLSSYEQYF.

The chain joins TRBV4-2 to TRBJ2-3, with D tentatively TRBD2 (7 bases). V was clipped by 0 bases and J by 6 bases, with 19 bases between them. The length of the CDR3 is 17 residues. The V gene's germline CDR1 is LGHNA and CDR2 YNFKEQ. CDR3 amino acids: CASSQDNAGALRDTQYF. CDR3 DNA: TGTGCCAGCAGCCAAGATAATGCGGGGGCCCTTAGGGATACGCAGTATTTT.

The chain joins TRBV20-1 to TRBJ1-3; D remains unclear. CDR3 length equals 11 residues. The germline gives CDR1 DFQATT, CDR2 SNEGSKA (reference sequence). The CDR3 DNA is TGCAGAACTGCGAGGGAAAACACCATATATTTT. Its translation is CRTARENTIYF.

A few counts support this clone. The V gene is TRBV2, the J gene TRBJ1-2, with 11 nucleotides matching TRBD1. V was clipped by 4 bases and J by 5 bases; unmatched bases: 6. The CDR3 is 15 amino acids. CDR1 SNHLY and CDR2 FYNNEI come from the germline V gene. The CDR3 sequence is CASSVGQGAFYGYTF. CDR3 bases: TGTGCCAGCAGTGTTGGACAGGGGGCTTTTTATGGCTACACCTTC.

This clone has just a few counts. This sequence joins TRBV2 and TRBJ2-1; the D gene is possibly TRBD1 (6 bases). The germline V and J ends were trimmed by 4 bases and 8 bases, with 15 bases remaining between them. The CDR3 sequence is 14 residues long. Germline V lookup: CDR1 SNHLY, CDR2 FYNNEI. The CDR3 protein is CASSVLQGIDEQFF. The CDR3 DNA is TGTGCCAGCAGTGTCTTACAGGGTATCGATGAGCAGTTCTTC.

This clone came up a few times. The chain uses TRBV19 and TRBJ1-6, with a tentative D call TRBD1 (6 bases). Germline V CDR1 and CDR2: LNHDA, SQIVND (reference sequence). There are 15 residues in the CDR3. The V end was cut by 3 bases, the J end by 9 bases, with 15 bases between. In DNA, the CDR3 is TGTGCCAGTAGTATGGGGGCGCGCGGAGCTTCACCCCTCCACTTT. Amino acid sequence: CASSMGARGASPLHF.

This clone came up a few times. As DNA, the CDR3 is TGCGCCAGCAGCCCCTTCGGACAGGAGAGCTCCTACGAGCAGTACTTC. It translates to CASSPFGQESSYEQYF. The V and J genes are TRBV23-1 and TRBJ2-7; 7 positions agree with TRBD1. TRBV23-1 is annotated as an ORF whose role is uncertain. After removal of 6 bases from V and 0 bases from J, the junction contained 11 bases not matched to a gene. The CDR3 sequence is 16 residues long.

The rearrangement uses TRBV2 and TRBJ2-1; 8 nucleotides agree with TRBD2. CDR1 SNHLY and CDR2 FYNNEI come from the germline V gene. The CDR3 runs 14 residues. The chain's CDR3 is CAGTGGSSYNEQFF. CDR3 sequence (DNA): TGTGCGGGGACGGGGGGGAGCTCCTACAATGAGCAGTTCTTC.

J is TRBJ1-1 and V is TRBV7-9; D is ambiguous. The CDR3 loop spans 12 amino acids. Germline lookup yields CDR1 SEHNR and CDR2 FQNEAQ (reference sequence). Trimming removed 4 bases from V and 1 base from J, with 4 bases in between. The CDR3 sequence: CASSSRNTEAFF. Written as DNA, the CDR3 is TGTGCCAGCAGCTCCCGGAACACTGAAGCTTTCTTT.

This chain connects TRBV6-6 to TRBJ1-1; D is unclear. The CDR3 is made up of 14 amino acids. Deletions cut 4 bases from V and 0 bases from J, with 9 bases between. From germline, CDR1 is MNHNY and CDR2 SVGAGI (reference sequence). This CDR3 is CASSFQFMNTEAFF. The CDR3 DNA is TGTGCCAGCAGTTTTCAATTCATGAACACTGAAGCTTTCTTT.

The V and J genes are TRBV7-8 and TRBJ2-3, with 8 bases that match TRBD1. Germline CDR1 reads SGHVS; CDR2 reads FQNEAQ. V was clipped by 2 bases and J by 5 bases; unmatched bases: 6. The CDR3 sequence is 15 residues long. The CDR3 nucleotides are TGTGCCAGCAGCTTAAGTGGGGGGACAGGAGATACGCAGTATTTT. This gives the protein CASSLSGGTGDTQYF.

This clone was observed a few times. The J gene is TRBJ2-7, the V gene TRBV13; 15 bases agree with TRBD2. After removal of 5 bases from V and 6 bases from J, the junction contained 5 bases not matched to a gene. The CDR3 extends over 15 amino acids. Germline CDR1 is PRHDT and CDR2 is FYEKMQ (reference sequence). CDR3 amino acids: CASSPGLAGGIEQYF. The CDR3 coding sequence is TGTGCCAGCAGCCCCGGACTAGCGGGGGGGATCGAGCAGTACTTC.

The CDR3 region is CSSRDTRNQPQHF. The CDR3 region has the DNA TGTTCTTCTCGGGACACCCGCAATCAGCCCCAGCATTTT. The rearrangement uses TRBV2 and TRBJ1-5, with D possibly matching TRBD1 (6 bases). Germline-derived CDR1 and CDR2 are SNHLY and FYNNEI. The CDR3 is 13 amino acids.

V and J are TRBV7-3 and TRBJ2-7; 7 nucleotides match TRBD2. The DNA end is more similar to TRBJ2-1, so the J call may be wrong. CDR3 length: 15 amino acids. CDR1 is SGHTA, CDR2 FQGTGA, per germline. CDR3 protein: CASSLAGDSYNEQFF. The CDR3 DNA is TGTGCCAGCAGCTTAGCGGGGGACTCCTACAATGAGCAGTTCTTC.

This chain uses TRBV7-8 with TRBJ2-7; the D gene is possibly TRBD2 (5 bases). This CDR3 comprises 14 residues. The germline CDR1 and CDR2 sequences are SGHVS and FQNEAQ. V was shortened by 0 bases and J by 5 bases, with 11 bases between the two germline ends. CDR3 nucleotides: TGTGCCAGCAGCTTAGCCCCGTGGGGAGACGAGCAGTACTTC. Translating it yields CASSLAPWGDEQYF. Looking up the rest from reference TRBV7-8 and TRBJ2-7 gives the full variable domain: GAGVSQSPRYKVAKRGQDVALRCDPISGHVSLFWYQQALGQGPEFLTYFQNEAQLDKSGLPSDRFFAERPEGSVSTLKIQRTQQEDSAVYLCASSLAPWGDEQYFGPGTRLTVT.

As regards this clone: One end of the junction varies from germline; a read error may be responsible. In DNA, the CDR3 is TGTGCCAGCAGCGCTGGATACTATGGCTACCCCTTC. Translating gives CASSAGYYGYPF. This chain joins TRBV9 and TRBJ1-2; D unresolved. CDR1 SGDLS and CDR2 YYNGEE come from the germline V gene. The CDR3 is made up of 12 amino acids.

The chain carries TRBV30 and TRBJ1-3; 10 positions agree with TRBD1. This CDR3 has 14 residues. V trimming: 3 bases; J trimming: 2 bases; junction bases outside the gene matches: 1. CDR1 and CDR2 from the germline V gene are GTSNPN and SVGIG (reference sequence). The CDR3 nucleotides are TGTGCCTGGAGGGGGACAGGGGCTGGAAACACCATATATTTT. Translation gives CAWRGTGAGNTIYF.

The chain joins TRBV16 to TRBJ1-2; the match to TRBD1 covers 8 bases. J was trimmed by 5 bases and V by 2 bases; bases with no gene match: 4. This CDR3 contains 14 residues. The germline gives CDR1 KGHSY, CDR2 FQNENV. Here the CDR3 reads CASSQLGQGYGYTF. CDR3 coding DNA: TGTGCCAGCAGCCAACTAGGACAGGGTTATGGCTACACCTTC. The full variable domain, with the rest looked up from reference TRBV16 and TRBJ1-2, is GEEVAQTPKHLVRGEGQKAKLYCAPIKGHSYVFWYQQVLKNEFKFLISFQNENVFDETGMPKERFSAKCLPNSPCSLEIQATKLEDSAVYFCASSQLGQGYGYTFGSGTRLTVV.

The chain combines TRBV5-1 with TRBJ1-2, with 8 bases aligning to TRBD1. Germline assignment: CDR1 SGHRS and CDR2 YFSETQ. Germline trimming cut 4 bases from V and 4 bases from J; bases unmatched to any gene: 9. The CDR3 has 15 amino acids. The CDR3 DNA reads TGCGCCAGCAGCCGAGACAGGGGTGAGAGCTATGGCTACACCTTC. It encodes CASSRDRGESYGYTF.

The V call is TRBV9, the J call TRBJ2-3, with a weak D call TRBD1 (5 bases). CDR1 is SGDLS, CDR2 YYNGEE, per germline. Trimming took off 0 bases at V and 4 bases at J, with 15 bases between the two ends. The CDR3 covers 16 residues. The CDR3 DNA follows: TGTGCCAGCAGCGTAGGACAGAGTTCAGGTGCAGATACGCAGTATTTT. Translating gives CASSVGQSSGADTQYF.

V is TRBV19 and J is TRBJ1-2, with 9 bases lining up with TRBD1. CDR3 length: 17 amino acids. Germline loops: CDR1 LNHDA, CDR2 SQIVND (reference sequence). J was trimmed by 2 bases and V by 7 bases; bases with no gene match: 14. The CDR3 protein is CASTNGGDRGVNYGYTF. The CDR3 DNA is TGTGCCAGTACCAACGGCGGAGACAGGGGGGTGAACTATGGCTACACCTTC.

This clone has a single count. This chain links TRBV6-6 with TRBJ1-3; D unresolved. Germline V gene data show CDR1 as MNHNY and CDR2 as SVGAGI (reference sequence). V lost 7 bases and J 0 bases, leaving 10 bases between the germline ends. The CDR3 extends over 14 amino acids. The CDR3 DNA follows: TGTGCCAGCATTGGAGTCGACTCTGGAAACACCATATATTTT. Translated, it gives CASIGVDSGNTIYF.